These 9 T cell receptor beta chains came from one sample sequenced in a study of cytomegalovirus exposure and HLA in healthy donors. Primers for the PCR totalled 60 Vbeta and 13 Jbeta. Here immunoSEQ multiplex PCR was the method, and the copy in TCRdb shows in-frame clones only, minus some. Of approximately 150,000 clones in the sample, roughly 79% were seen once. Source material: PBMCs. The source of these receptors is a woman aged 50 to 60 in good health and CMV-seronegative.

The gene calls are TRBV13 and TRBJ1-2; possible D gene TRBD1, 5 bases. The CDR3 is 13 amino acids. The V end was cut by 0 bases, the J end by 6 bases, with 8 bases between. Germline V gene sequence: CDR1 PRHDT, CDR2 FYEKMQ (reference sequence). CDR3 in DNA: TGTGCCAGCAGCTTAGGTCGGGGGGATGGCTACACCTTC. Translated: CASSLGRGDGYTF.

This clone appeared a single time. The V gene is TRBV19, the J gene TRBJ1-2; 11 positions match TRBD1. The CDR3 runs to 15 residues. Unmatched junction bases numbered 10, after V lost 6 bases and J lost 7 bases. CDR1 is LNHDA, CDR2 SQIVND, per germline (reference sequence). The CDR3 DNA follows: TGTGCCAGTAGACCCATGGACAGGGGGCTTAGTGGCTACACCTTC. It translates to CASRPMDRGLSGYTF.

The rearrangement uses TRBV15 and TRBJ1-2; no clear D gene. V was trimmed by 5 bases and J by 4 bases, leaving 11 bases between them. The CDR3 is made up of 13 amino acids. Germline lookup yields CDR1 LNHNV and CDR2 YYDKDF (reference sequence). CDR3 amino acids: CATSPGGRYGYTF. CDR3 nucleotide sequence: TGTGCCACCAGCCCGGGAGGGCGCTATGGCTACACCTTC.

The chain employs TRBV2 and TRBJ2-3, with 14 bases lining up with TRBD2. The length of the CDR3 is 16 residues. CDR1 is SNHLY, CDR2 FYNNEI, per germline. V gave up 5 bases and J gave up 4 bases; unmatched junction bases: 5. The CDR3 sequence: CASSRTSGGRADTQYF. CDR3 bases: TGTGCCAGCAGTCGGACTAGCGGGGGGAGGGCAGATACGCAGTATTTT.

This sequence joins TRBV5-4 and TRBJ1-1; TRBD1 might be the D (6 bases). This CDR3 region has 16 residues. CDR1 SGHNT and CDR2 YYREEE come from the germline V gene (reference sequence). V gave up 0 bases and J gave up 9 bases, with 21 bases separating them. In DNA, the CDR3 is TGTGCCAGCAGCTTGGCCGGGGGGAAGGGGGGGGTTAAAGCTTTCTTT. The encoded protein is CASSLAGGKGGVKAFF.

This clone was seen a single time. The gene calls are TRBV7-9 and TRBJ1-2; the D is unclear. V shed 1 base and J shed 6 bases, with 15 bases lying between them. Germline assignment: CDR1 SEHNR and CDR2 FQNEAQ (reference sequence). The CDR3 has 15 amino acids. The CDR3: CASSLDGRSDDGYTF. CDR3 in DNA: TGTGCCAGCAGCTTAGATGGCAGGTCAGACGATGGCTACACCTTC.

J is TRBJ1-2 and V is TRBV9; 7 nucleotides line up with TRBD1. CDR3 length: 14 residues. In germline, CDR1 is SGDLS, CDR2 YYNGEE. Germline trimming cut 1 base from V and 3 bases from J; bases unmatched to any gene: 3. The CDR3, as DNA: TGTGCCAGCAGCGTAAAAGGACAGGACTATGGCTACACCTTC. It yields the protein CASSVKGQDYGYTF. The full variable domain, its missing parts supplied by reference TRBV9 and TRBJ1-2, is DSGVTQTPKHLITATGQRVTLRCSPRSGDLSVYWYQQSLDQGLQFLIQYYNGEERAKGNILERFSAQQFPDLHSELNLSSLELGDSALYFCASSVKGQDYGYTFGSGTRLTVV.

This rearrangement joins TRBV15 to TRBJ2-1; 10 bases agree with TRBD2. The germline CDR1 and CDR2 sequences are LNHNV and YYDKDF (reference sequence). CDR3 length: 15 residues. V shed 3 bases and J 6 bases; nucleotides not matched to a gene: 5. CDR3 sequence reads: CATSRDPSGSNEQFF. The CDR3 bases are TGTGCCACCAGCAGGGACCCTAGCGGGAGCAATGAGCAGTTCTTC. The whole variable domain, filled in from reference TRBV15 and TRBJ2-1, reads DAMVIQNPRYQVTQFGKPVTLSCSQTLNHNVMYWYQQKSSQAPKLLFHYYDKDFNNEADTPDNFQSRRPNTSFCFLDIRSPGLGDTAMYLCATSRDPSGSNEQFFGPGTRLTVL.

This chain links TRBV7-2 with TRBJ2-1; 9 bases are a match to TRBD2. Germline V gene sequence: CDR1 SGHTA, CDR2 FQGNSA. The ends lost 5 bases at V and 5 bases at J; junction bases unmatched: 13. This CDR3 spans 17 amino acids. The CDR3 DNA is TGTGCCAGCAGCCAGGGGAGGGGCGGGAGGGGTAACAATGAGCAGTTCTTC. Protein product: CASSQGRGGRGNNEQFF.